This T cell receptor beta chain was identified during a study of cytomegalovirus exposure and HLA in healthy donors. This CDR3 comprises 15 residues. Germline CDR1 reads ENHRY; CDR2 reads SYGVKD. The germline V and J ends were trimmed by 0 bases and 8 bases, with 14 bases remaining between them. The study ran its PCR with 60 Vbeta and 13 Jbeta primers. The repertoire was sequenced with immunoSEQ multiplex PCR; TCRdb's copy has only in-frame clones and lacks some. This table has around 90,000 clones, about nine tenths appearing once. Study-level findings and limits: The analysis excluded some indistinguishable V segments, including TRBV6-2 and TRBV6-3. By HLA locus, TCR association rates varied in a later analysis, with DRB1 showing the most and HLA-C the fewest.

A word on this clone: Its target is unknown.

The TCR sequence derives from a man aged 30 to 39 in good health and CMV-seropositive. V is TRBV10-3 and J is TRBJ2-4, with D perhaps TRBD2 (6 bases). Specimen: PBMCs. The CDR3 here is CAISESGRDRYIQYF. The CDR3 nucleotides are TGTGCCATCAGTGAGTCGGGGCGGGATCGATACATTCAGTACTTC.